This T cell receptor (beta chain) was retrieved from a study of blood T cells in healthy people across ages. Study-wide points: A greater number of naive CD4+ cells and higher diversity distinguished long-lived donors from aged donors. PBMCs were not sorted, which prevented a conclusive comparison of naive versus antigen-experienced cells.

This clonotype was counted a single time. Its antigen is not identified. V was pared by 3 bases and J by 6 bases, with 20 bases between. This CDR3 contains 15 residues. Germline CDR1 DFQATT, CDR2 SNEGSKA (reference sequence). It was with a sample-barcoded 5' primer and a J-beta primer mix that a second PCR of roughly 6 to 12 cycles was run. TCRdb re-derived calls from the 5' RACE reads in MiXCR, one entry per CDR3 protein. This table holds 1.5 million to 2 million distinct CDR3 sequences, roughly 50% found once. The donors, all healthy, were Caucasians living in Russia, aged roughly 6 to 90. With each sample, at least 6 micrograms of total RNA were extracted.

V and J are TRBV20-1 and TRBJ2-5; perhaps TRBD2 as D (5 bases). The sequencing input was blood. The clonotype comes from a woman between 35 and 50 years old in good health. CDR3 sequence: CSASEDGITEKTQYF. CDR3 DNA sequence: TGCAGTGCTAGTGAGGACGGGATCACTGAAAAGACCCAGTACTTC.